The rows below give T cell receptor beta chains drawn from one sample of a study of cytomegalovirus exposure and HLA in healthy donors. Only in-frame clones appear in the TCRdb table, and some are missing; sequencing was by immunoSEQ multiplex PCR. The table has over 150,000 clones, over 70% seen once; the top ten hold around 7.2%. Sequenced material: PBMCs. All receptors derive from a man aged 30-40 years in good health and CMV-seropositive. Both conserved end residues are part of each CDR3. D genes are given only for firm matches. Size tells how often a clone was seen (once, few, many) or the class of an expanded clone, and some rows leave it out.

clone_size	d_call	j_call	v_call	cdr3_nt	cdr3_aa
NA	NA	TRBJ2-7	TRBV2	TGTGCCAGCAGAGGCGGTCAGGGGAGCTCCTACGAGCAGTACTTC	CASRGGQGSSYEQYF
NA	TRBD2	TRBJ2-5	TRBV7-2	TGTGCCAGCAGCTTAGCGCTAAGTGGGGGACTAGCGGGGAGTCAAGAGACCCAGTACTTC	CASSLALSGGLAGSQETQYF
NA	TRBD1	TRBJ2-1	TRBV27	TGTGCCAGCAGTACGGGGACAGGGTCGGACTACAATGAGCAGTTCTTC	CASSTGTGSDYNEQFF
NA	TRBD1	TRBJ2-6	TRBV29-1	TGCAGCGTTGCGGGACAGGGGGCTGGGGCCAACGTCCTGACTTTC	CSVAGQGAGANVLTF
NA	NA	TRBJ2-5	TRBV6-1	TGTGCCAGCCTCGGGTTTACGTACCAAGAGACCCAGTACTTC	CASLGFTYQETQYF
NA	TRBD2	TRBJ2-7	TRBV25-1	TGTGCCAGCAGTGAACCAGCTACAGGACTAGCCTACGAGCAGTACTTC	CASSEPATGLAYEQYF
NA	TRBD1	TRBJ2-3	TRBV28	TGTGCCAGCGACAGGGGGTACACAGATACGCAGTATTTT	CASDRGYTDTQYF
NA	TRBD2	TRBJ2-7	TRBV4-1	TGCGCCAGCAGCCCCCGGACTAGCGCCCACTACGAGCAGTACTTC	CASSPRTSAHYEQYF
NA	NA	TRBJ2-5	TRBV6-1	TGTGCCAGCAGTGAACCTAAGACCCAGTACTTC	CASSEPKTQYF
NA	NA	TRBJ1-5	TRBV4-2	TGTGCCAGCAGCCGGGGGCTTGACAATCAGCCCCAGCATTTT	CASSRGLDNQPQHF
NA	NA	TRBJ2-7	TRBV6-1	TGTGCCAGCAGTGAGTCACCTCCCCCCTACGAGCAGTACTTC	CASSESPPPYEQYF
NA	NA	TRBJ1-2	TRBV5-1	TGCGCCAGCAGACGGGGAGACTATGGCTACACCTTC	CASRRGDYGYTF
NA	TRBD2	TRBJ2-5	TRBV4-1	TGCGCCAGCAGCCATCCTGGGACTAGCGAAGAGACCCAGTACTTC	CASSHPGTSEETQYF
few	NA	TRBJ1-1	TRBV7-9	TGTGCCAGCAGCCCGACAGTGAACACTGAAGCTTTCTTT	CASSPTVNTEAFF
few	NA	TRBJ2-6	TRBV6-1	TGTGCCAGCAGTGATTCTCCGGGCTCTGGGGCCAACGTCCTGACTTTC	CASSDSPGSGANVLTF
NA	NA	TRBJ2-7	TRBV5-4	TGTGCCAGCAGCCCCGAGGCGGCCAGAGTCCCCTACGAGCAGTACTTC	CASSPEAARVPYEQYF
NA	NA	TRBJ1-4	TRBV19	TGTGCCAGTAAAAAGAGTGGGAGGGCGGATGAAAAACTGTTTTTT	CASKKSGRADEKLFF
NA	NA	TRBJ2-5	TRBV29-1	TGCAGCGTTGACGACCGGGGGGCTGAGACCCAGTACTTC	CSVDDRGAETQYF
NA	TRBD1	TRBJ1-5	TRBV25-1	TGTGCCAGCAGTGAATTGGGACAGGGGAATCAGCCCCAGCATTTT	CASSELGQGNQPQHF
NA	NA	TRBJ2-5	TRBV9	TGTGCCAGCAGCGTAGAAGGGGCCGAGACCCAGTACTTC	CASSVEGAETQYF
NA	TRBD1	TRBJ1-2	TRBV28	TGTGCCACCCGAACCCCGGGACAGGGCTATGGCTACACCTTC	CATRTPGQGYGYTF
NA	NA	TRBJ1-6	TRBV9	TGTGCCAGCAGCGGAGACACAGGAATCTATAATTCACCCCTCCACTTT	CASSGDTGIYNSPLHF
NA	TRBD1	TRBJ2-6	TRBV7-9	TGTGCCAGCAGCTCAGCGACAGGGCCCTCTGGGGCCAACGTCCTGACTTTC	CASSSATGPSGANVLTF
NA	NA	TRBJ2-1	TRBV6-5	TGTGCCAGCAGTAACTCGAGGGACACAGGCTACAATGAGCAGTTCTTC	CASSNSRDTGYNEQFF
NA	TRBD1	TRBJ1-1	TRBV5-1	TGCGCCAGCAGCTTGGGATTTAGGACAGGGGGCAGTGGCACTGAAGCTTTCTTT	CASSLGFRTGGSGTEAFF
NA	NA	TRBJ2-5	TRBV7-9	TGTGCCAGCAGATCAGACAAGTACCAAGAGACCCAGTACTTC	CASRSDKYQETQYF
once	TRBD2	TRBJ2-1	TRBV7-2	TGTGCCAGCAGCCAAGACGGGACTATTGGTAACAATGAGCAGTTCTTC	CASSQDGTIGNNEQFF
NA	NA	TRBJ1-1	TRBV10-1	TGCGCCAGCATCGGGGGAAAGAACACTGAAGCTTTCTTT	CASIGGKNTEAFF
NA	TRBD1	TRBJ2-5	TRBV11-3	TGTGCCAGCAGCTTAGGGGACAGGCGGACCCAGTACTTC	CASSLGDRRTQYF
NA	TRBD2	TRBJ2-1	TRBV29-1	TGCAGCGTTGAACCCCGGGAGGGCCCCTCCGGTAATGAGCAGTTCTTC	CSVEPREGPSGNEQFF
NA	TRBD1	TRBJ1-4	TRBV6-1	TGTGCCAGCAGGGACAGGGGGCATGAAAAACTGTTTTTT	CASRDRGHEKLFF
NA	NA	TRBJ1-2	TRBV29-1	TGCAGCGTTGAGCTCAGGGCGGACTATGGCTACACCTTC	CSVELRADYGYTF
NA	NA	TRBJ2-3	TRBV28	TGTGCCAGCAGTCCAAAACCCGAGAGGCTGGGAGGCACAGATACGCAGTATTTT	CASSPKPERLGGTDTQYF
NA	NA	TRBJ1-1	TRBV7-9	TGTGCCAGCAGCTTAGACCATCGACAGAGTAACACTGAAGCTTTCTTT	CASSLDHRQSNTEAFF
NA	TRBD1	TRBJ2-7	TRBV5-3	TGTGCCAGAAATAGAGACAGGGGGGCACGTTACGAGCAGTACTTC	CARNRDRGARYEQYF
NA	TRBD1	TRBJ2-2	TRBV5-1	TGCGCCAGCAGCTTGGCCAGGGGGCCGAACACCGGGGAGCTGTTTTTT	CASSLARGPNTGELFF
NA	TRBD1	TRBJ2-7	TRBV18	TGTGCCAGCTCACCAAAGGGGGCGGTCGAGCAGTACTTC	CASSPKGAVEQYF
NA	TRBD2	TRBJ2-5	TRBV6-5	TGTGCCAGCAGTTATAGCGGGGGACAAGAGACCCAGTACTTC	CASSYSGGQETQYF
NA	NA	TRBJ2-1	TRBV19	TGTGCCAGCGCTCCCTCGAGGTCATACAATGAGCAGTTCTTC	CASAPSRSYNEQFF
NA	TRBD1	TRBJ1-4	TRBV4-3	TGCGCCAGCAGCCGTACGCCCGGGACAGGCCTAGTTAATGAAAAACTGTTTTTT	CASSRTPGTGLVNEKLFF
NA	TRBD1	TRBJ2-3	TRBV7-3	TGTGCCAGCAGCTTAACGGCGCCAGGGGGAACAGATACGCAGTATTTT	CASSLTAPGGTDTQYF
few	NA	TRBJ2-2	TRBV11-2	TGTGCCAGCAGTGGGGAGACAGGGACCGGGAGCTGGAAGGCCGGGGAGCTGTTTTTT	CASSGETGTGSWKAGELFF
NA	TRBD2	TRBJ2-3	TRBV4-1	TGCGCCAGCAGCCAAGGGCCATCCTTGGCGGGGGGGCCTGGAGATACGCAGTATTTT	CASSQGPSLAGGPGDTQYF
once	TRBD2	TRBJ2-5	TRBV19	TGTGCCAGTAATGACGCGGGGGGGTACCAAGAGACCCAGTACTTC	CASNDAGGYQETQYF
NA	NA	TRBJ2-7	TRBV6-1	TGTGCCAGCAGTGGGACTGAGCCCTACGAGCAGTACTTC	CASSGTEPYEQYF
NA	NA	TRBJ2-7	TRBV6-6	TGTGCCAGCAGTTACGGGGGGGGACATTCCTACGAGCAGTACTTC	CASSYGGGHSYEQYF
NA	TRBD2	TRBJ2-3	TRBV9	TGTGCCACCTCGCGCGGGGGAAGCACAGATACGCAGTATTTT	CATSRGGSTDTQYF
NA	NA	TRBJ2-2	TRBV5-1	TGCGCCAGCAGCTTAGGAGGGGACACCGGGGAGCTGTTTTTT	CASSLGGDTGELFF
NA	NA	TRBJ1-1	TRBV27	TGTGCCAGCAGTTTTTCAGGGAACACTGAAGCTTTCTTT	CASSFSGNTEAFF
NA	TRBD1	TRBJ2-7	TRBV13	TGTGCCAGCAGCCAAACAGGGGGCTCGAAGTTCTACGAGCAGTACTTC	CASSQTGGSKFYEQYF
NA	NA	TRBJ2-2	TRBV12-5	TGTGCTAGTGGGTTAGCGAGCGGCGGGGAGCTGTTTTTT	CASGLASGGELFF
NA	NA	TRBJ1-4	TRBV19	TGTGCCAGTAGTAAGGACACAGAAATGAAAAAACTGTTTTTT	CASSKDTEMKKLFF
NA	TRBD1	TRBJ1-1	TRBV25-1	TGTGCCAGCAGTGAAGAGCAGGGGGCCACTGAAGCTTTCTTT	CASSEEQGATEAFF
NA	NA	TRBJ1-4	TRBV10-2	TGCGCCAGCAGAGTTACAGGGCCACCTAATGAAAAACTGTTTTTT	CASRVTGPPNEKLFF
NA	NA	TRBJ2-7	TRBV6-7	TGTGCCAGCAGTTACTCGATAGCTCTGGGTTTACGGTCCTACGAGCAGTACTTC	CASSYSIALGLRSYEQYF
NA	NA	TRBJ2-1	TRBV28	TGTGCCAGCAGTTTACGGGTAGGCTACAATGAGCAGTTCTTC	CASSLRVGYNEQFF
few	NA	TRBJ1-1	TRBV4-1	TGCGCCAGCAGCCAACCCTTGAGAGGTAGCACTGAAGCTTTCTTT	CASSQPLRGSTEAFF
NA	NA	TRBJ1-5	TRBV4-1	TGCGCCAGCAGCCAAGATGGCAGGGGCAGTCTCCTGCCCCAGCATTTT	CASSQDGRGSLLPQHF
NA	TRBD2	TRBJ2-3	TRBV27	TGTGCCAGCAGTAGACTAGCGGGAAACACAGATACGCAGTATTTT	CASSRLAGNTDTQYF
few	NA	TRBJ2-2	TRBV10-1	TGCGCCAGCAGTGAGTCTGAGGCCAGATGGACTACCGGGGAGCTGTTTTTT	CASSESEARWTTGELFF